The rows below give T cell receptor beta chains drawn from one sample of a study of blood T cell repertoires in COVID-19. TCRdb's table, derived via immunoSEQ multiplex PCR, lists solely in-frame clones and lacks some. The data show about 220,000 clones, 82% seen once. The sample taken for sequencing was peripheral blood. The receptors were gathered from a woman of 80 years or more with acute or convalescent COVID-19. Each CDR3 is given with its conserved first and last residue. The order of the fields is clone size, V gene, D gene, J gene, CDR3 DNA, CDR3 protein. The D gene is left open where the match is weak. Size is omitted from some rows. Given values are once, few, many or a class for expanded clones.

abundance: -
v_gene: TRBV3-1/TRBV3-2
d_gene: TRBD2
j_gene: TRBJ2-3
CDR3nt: TGTGCCAGCAGCTATTCGGGGGGAAATACGCAGTATTTT
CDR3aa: CASSYSGGNTQYF

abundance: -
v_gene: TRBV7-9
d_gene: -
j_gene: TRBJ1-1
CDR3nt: TGTGCCAGCAGCCTACTCACAGGAGACACTGAAGCTTTCTTT
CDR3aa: CASSLLTGDTEAFF

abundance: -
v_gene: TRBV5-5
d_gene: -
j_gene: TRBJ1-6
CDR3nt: TGTGCCAGCAGCTTGTTAGGATTCGGGTCACCCCTCCACTTT
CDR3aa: CASSLLGFGSPLHF

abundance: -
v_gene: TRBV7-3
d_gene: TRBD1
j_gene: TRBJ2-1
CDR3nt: TGTGCCAGCAGCTTGACAGGGTTTAGTGAGCAGTTCTTC
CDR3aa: CASSLTGFSEQFF

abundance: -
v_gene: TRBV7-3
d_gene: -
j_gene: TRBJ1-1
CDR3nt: TGTGCCAGCAGCTCAGGGTCCTTGAACACTGAAGCTTTCTTT
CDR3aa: CASSSGSLNTEAFF

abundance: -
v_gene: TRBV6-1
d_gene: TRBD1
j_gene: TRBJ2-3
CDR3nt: TGTGCCAGCAGTGAAGAAGGAAGCTTTACTAGAGGGGGCGCAGATACGCAGTATTTT
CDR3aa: CASSEEGSFTRGGADTQYF

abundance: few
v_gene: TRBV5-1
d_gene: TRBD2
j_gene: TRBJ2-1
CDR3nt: TGCGCCAGCAGCTGGGTGACTAGCGGGGCAGACAATGAGCAGTTCTTC
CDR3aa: CASSWVTSGADNEQFF

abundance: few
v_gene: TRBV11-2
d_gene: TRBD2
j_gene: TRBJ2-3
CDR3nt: TGTGCCAGCAGCATCTCGGGACTAGCAGAGTTGGCGGATACGCAGTATTTT
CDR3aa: CASSISGLAELADTQYF

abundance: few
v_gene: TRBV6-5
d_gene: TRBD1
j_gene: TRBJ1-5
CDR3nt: TGTGCCAGCAGATACAGACAGGGTGAAGGTTTACAGCCCCAGCATTTT
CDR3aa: CASRYRQGEGLQPQHF

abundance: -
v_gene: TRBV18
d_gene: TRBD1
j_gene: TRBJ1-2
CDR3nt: TGTGCCAGCTCACCCCAGGCCCCCGGACAGGGGCCTAGTGGCTACACCTTC
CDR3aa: CASSPQAPGQGPSGYTF

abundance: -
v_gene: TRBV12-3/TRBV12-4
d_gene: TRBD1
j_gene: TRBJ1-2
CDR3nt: TGTGCCAGCAGCCCCGGGACAGACTATGGCTACACCTTC
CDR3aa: CASSPGTDYGYTF

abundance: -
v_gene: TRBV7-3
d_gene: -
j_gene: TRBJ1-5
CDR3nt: TGTGCCAGCAGCTTTTCAGGGGCCGGTCAGCCCCAGCATTTT
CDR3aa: CASSFSGAGQPQHF

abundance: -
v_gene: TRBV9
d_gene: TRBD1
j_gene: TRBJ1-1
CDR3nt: TGTGCCAGCAGCGTTAACCCCGGGGGGACAGGGTACGCTGAAGCTTTCTTT
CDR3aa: CASSVNPGGTGYAEAFF

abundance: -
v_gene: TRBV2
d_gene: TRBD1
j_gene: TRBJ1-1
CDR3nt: TGTGCCAGCAGTGAAAGACAGGGGAACACTGAAGCTTTCTTT
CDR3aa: CASSERQGNTEAFF

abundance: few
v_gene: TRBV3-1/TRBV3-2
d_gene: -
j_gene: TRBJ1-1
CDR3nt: TGTGCCAGCAGCCAAACCGACAGTAACACTGAAGCTTTCTTT
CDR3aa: CASSQTDSNTEAFF

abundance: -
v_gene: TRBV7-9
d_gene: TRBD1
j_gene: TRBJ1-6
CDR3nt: TGTGCCAGCAGCGTAGGACAGGGGGAATCACCCCTCCACTTT
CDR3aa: CASSVGQGESPLHF

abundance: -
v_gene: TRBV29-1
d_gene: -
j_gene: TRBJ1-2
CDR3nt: TGCAGCGTTGAAGGGCTAGGTCGCGGCTACACCTTC
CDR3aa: CSVEGLGRGYTF

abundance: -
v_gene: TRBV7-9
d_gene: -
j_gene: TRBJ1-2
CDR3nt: TGTGCCAGCAGCTTAGGAGCGGAAGGCTACACCTTC
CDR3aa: CASSLGAEGYTF

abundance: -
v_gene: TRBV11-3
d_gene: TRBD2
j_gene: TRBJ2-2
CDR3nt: TGTGCCAGCAGAGTTACTAGCGGGGGGGCCGGGGAGCTGTTTTTT
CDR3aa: CASRVTSGGAGELFF

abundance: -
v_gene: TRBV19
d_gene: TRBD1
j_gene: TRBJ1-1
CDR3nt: TGTGCCAGTAGTATCACAGGGGGCCCTGGAAAAGCTTTCTTT
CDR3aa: CASSITGGPGKAFF

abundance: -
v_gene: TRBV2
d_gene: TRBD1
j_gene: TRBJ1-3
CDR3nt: TGTGCCAGCAGAAGGACAGGGTCGGGAAACACCATATATTTT
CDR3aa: CASRRTGSGNTIYF

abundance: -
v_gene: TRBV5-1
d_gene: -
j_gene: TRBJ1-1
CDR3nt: TGCGCCAGCAGCTTGGTAAGGGGAAATGAAGCTTTCTTT
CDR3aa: CASSLVRGNEAFF

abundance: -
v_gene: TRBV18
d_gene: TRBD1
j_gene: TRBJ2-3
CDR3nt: TGTGCCAGCTCCCTAGGACAGGCTAGCACAGATACGCAGTATTTT
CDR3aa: CASSLGQASTDTQYF

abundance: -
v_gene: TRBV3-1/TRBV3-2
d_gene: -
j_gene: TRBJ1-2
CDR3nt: TGTGCCAGCAGCCTATCGGGGGGCCTCGGCTATGGCTACACCTTC
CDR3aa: CASSLSGGLGYGYTF

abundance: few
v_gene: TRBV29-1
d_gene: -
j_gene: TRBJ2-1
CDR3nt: TGCAGCGCGGCGGACTGGAGATCCAATGAGCAGTTCTTC
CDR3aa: CSAADWRSNEQFF

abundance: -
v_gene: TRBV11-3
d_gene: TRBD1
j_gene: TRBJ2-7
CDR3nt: TGTGCCAGCAGCTCCCTAGGACAGGGAGTCGAGCAGTACTTC
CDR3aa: CASSSLGQGVEQYF

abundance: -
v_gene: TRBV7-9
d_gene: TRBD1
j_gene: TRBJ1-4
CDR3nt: TGTGCCAGCAGCTTGGGACAGGGGGAGGAAAAACTGTTTTTT
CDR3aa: CASSLGQGEEKLFF

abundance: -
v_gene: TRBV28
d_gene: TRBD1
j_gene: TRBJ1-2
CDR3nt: TGTGCCAGCAGTTCCTCGGGACAGGGGTCTGGCTACACCTTC
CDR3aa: CASSSSGQGSGYTF

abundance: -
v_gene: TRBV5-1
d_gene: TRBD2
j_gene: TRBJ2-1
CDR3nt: TGCGCCAGCAGCGCCGGGACTAGCGGGGGGAATGAGCAGTTCTTC
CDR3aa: CASSAGTSGGNEQFF

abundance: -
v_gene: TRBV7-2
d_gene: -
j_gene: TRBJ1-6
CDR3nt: TGTGCCAGCAGCTTAGGAGTCCCGAATTCACCCCTCCACTTT
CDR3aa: CASSLGVPNSPLHF

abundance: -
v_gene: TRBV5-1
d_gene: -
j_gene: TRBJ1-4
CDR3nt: TGCGCCAGCAGCCGAACAGCCTCTGCAACTAATGAAAAACTGTTTTTT
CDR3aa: CASSRTASATNEKLFF

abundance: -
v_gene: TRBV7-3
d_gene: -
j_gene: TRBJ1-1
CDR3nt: TGTGCCAGCAGCTTTACAACAGGGACTGAAGCTTTCTTT
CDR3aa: CASSFTTGTEAFF

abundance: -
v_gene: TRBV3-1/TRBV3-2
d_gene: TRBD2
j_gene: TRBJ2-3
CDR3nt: TGTGCCAGCAGCCAAGCTAGCGGGGGCGCCACAGATACGCAGTATTTT
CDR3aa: CASSQASGGATDTQYF

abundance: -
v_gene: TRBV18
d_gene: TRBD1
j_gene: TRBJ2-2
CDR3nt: TGTGCCAGCTCACCTCCCTACGGTGGGGACAGCTATCCCGGGGAGCTGTTTTTT
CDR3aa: CASSPPYGGDSYPGELFF

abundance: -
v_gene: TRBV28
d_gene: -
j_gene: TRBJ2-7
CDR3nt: TGTGCCAGCAGTTCCCCGGCGGACTACGAGCAGTACTTC
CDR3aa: CASSSPADYEQYF

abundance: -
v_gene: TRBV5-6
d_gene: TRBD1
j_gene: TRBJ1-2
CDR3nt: TGTGCCAGCAGCCCACAGGGGGCCCCAAACTATGGCTACACCTTC
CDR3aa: CASSPQGAPNYGYTF

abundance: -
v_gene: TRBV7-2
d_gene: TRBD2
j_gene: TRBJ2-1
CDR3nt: TGTGCCAGCAGCCCTCGGGGTAGCGGGGGGCTAGGCGCCTACAATGAGCAGTTCTTC
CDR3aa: CASSPRGSGGLGAYNEQFF

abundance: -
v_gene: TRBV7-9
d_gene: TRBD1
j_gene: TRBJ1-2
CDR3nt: TGTGCCAGCAGAGACGTGGACAGGGAGGCTGGCTACACCTTC
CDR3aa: CASRDVDREAGYTF

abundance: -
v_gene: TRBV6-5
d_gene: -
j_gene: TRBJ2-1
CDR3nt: TGTGCCAGCAGTTACTCTGGCGGAGGCTCCTACAATGAGCAGTTCTTC
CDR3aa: CASSYSGGGSYNEQFF

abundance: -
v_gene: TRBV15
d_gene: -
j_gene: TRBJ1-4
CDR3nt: TGTGCCACCAGCCGCGGGTCAACTAATGAAAAACTGTTTTTT
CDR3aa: CATSRGSTNEKLFF

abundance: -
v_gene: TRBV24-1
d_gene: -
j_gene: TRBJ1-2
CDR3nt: TGTGCCACCAGTGATTCCAGGGTGAACTATGGCTACACCTTC
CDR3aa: CATSDSRVNYGYTF

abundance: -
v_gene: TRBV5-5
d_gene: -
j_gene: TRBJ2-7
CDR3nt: TGTGCCAGCAGCTTGGCCGCGACAGCGAACTACGAGCAGTACTTC
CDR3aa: CASSLAATANYEQYF

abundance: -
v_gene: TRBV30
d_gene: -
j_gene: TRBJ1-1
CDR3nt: TGTGCCTGGACTGTGGACAGGAACACTGAAGCTTTCTTT
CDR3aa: CAWTVDRNTEAFF

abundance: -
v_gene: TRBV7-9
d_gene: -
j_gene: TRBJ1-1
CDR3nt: TGTGCCAGCAGCTCCAGGGTCGGGAGCACTGAAGCTTTCTTT
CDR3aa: CASSSRVGSTEAFF

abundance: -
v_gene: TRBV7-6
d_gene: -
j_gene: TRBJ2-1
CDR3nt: TGTGCCAGCGGCGGGAGACAGGGGTTCGATGAGCAGTTCTTC
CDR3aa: CASGGRQGFDEQFF